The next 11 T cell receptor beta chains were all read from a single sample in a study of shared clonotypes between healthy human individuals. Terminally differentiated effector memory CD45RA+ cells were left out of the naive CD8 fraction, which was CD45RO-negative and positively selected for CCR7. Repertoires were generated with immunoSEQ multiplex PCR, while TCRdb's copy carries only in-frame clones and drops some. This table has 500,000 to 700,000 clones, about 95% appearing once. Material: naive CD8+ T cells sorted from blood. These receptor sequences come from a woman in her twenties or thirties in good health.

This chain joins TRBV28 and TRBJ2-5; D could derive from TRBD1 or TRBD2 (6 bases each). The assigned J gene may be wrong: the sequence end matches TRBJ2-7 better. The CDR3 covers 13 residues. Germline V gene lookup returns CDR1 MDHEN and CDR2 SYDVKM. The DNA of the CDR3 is TGTGCCAGCAGTTTGAGGGGGGTAGCCGAGCAGTACTTC. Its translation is CASSLRGVAEQYF.

CDR3 nucleotide sequence: TGTGCCAGCAGCCAAGGGACCATCTACGAGCAGTACTTC. Its translation: CASSQGTIYEQYF. The genes are TRBV11-3 and TRBJ2-7, with D perhaps TRBD1 or TRBD2 (5 bases each). V dropped 5 bases and J dropped 3 bases, with 11 bases sitting between them. This CDR3 contains 13 residues. Germline CDR1 is SGHNT and CDR2 is YENEEA.

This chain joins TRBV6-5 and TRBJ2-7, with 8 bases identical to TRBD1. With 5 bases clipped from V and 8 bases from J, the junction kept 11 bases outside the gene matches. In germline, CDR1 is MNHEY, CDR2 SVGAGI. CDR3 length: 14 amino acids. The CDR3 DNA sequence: TGTGCCAGCAGTCCGACGCAGGGGGCGCTAAAGCAGTACTTC. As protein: CASSPTQGALKQYF.

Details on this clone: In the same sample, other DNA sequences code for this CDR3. The chain's CDR3 is CASSLRASYEQYF. The CDR3 DNA is TGCGCCAGCAGCTTGAGGGCGAGCTACGAGCAGTACTTC. V gene TRBV5-1 combines with J gene TRBJ2-7; D is unclear. Germline values: CDR1 SGHRS, CDR2 YFSETQ. The CDR3 spans 13 residues. V was cut by 1 base and J by 3 bases, with 8 bases left in between.

The CDR3 DNA sequence: TGTGCCAGTGGGGATGGACAGTATAGCAATCAGCCCCAGCATTTT. This codes for CASGDGQYSNQPQHF. The chain is built from TRBV19 and TRBJ1-5; possible D gene TRBD1, 6 bases. Germline CDR1 and CDR2: LNHDA and SQIVND (reference sequence). This CDR3 region has 15 residues. Deletions cut 8 bases from V and 0 bases from J, with 14 bases between.

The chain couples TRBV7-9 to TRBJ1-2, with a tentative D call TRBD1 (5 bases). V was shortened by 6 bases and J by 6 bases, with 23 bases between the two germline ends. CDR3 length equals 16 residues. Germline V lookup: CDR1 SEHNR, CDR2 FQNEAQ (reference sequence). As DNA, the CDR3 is TGTGCCAGCAGGGGGACCGGAACCCTAGGGACTCATGGCTACACCTTC. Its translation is CASRGTGTLGTHGYTF.

The CDR3 spells CASSSHLQGFIYGYTF. CDR3 nucleotides: TGTGCCAGCAGCTCTCACCTTCAGGGGTTCATCTATGGCTACACCTTC. This chain uses TRBV13 with TRBJ1-2; tentative D call: TRBD1 (6 bases). The CDR3 is 16 amino acids. Germline lookup yields CDR1 PRHDT and CDR2 FYEKMQ (reference sequence). Trimming stripped 4 bases from V and 4 bases from J, with 19 bases between. Drawing the rest from reference TRBV13 and TRBJ1-2, the complete variable domain is AAGVIQSPRHLIKEKRETATLKCYPIPRHDTVYWYQQGPGQDPQFLISFYEKMQSDKGSIPDRFSAQQFSDYHSELNMSSLELGDSALYFCASSSHLQGFIYGYTFGSGTRLTVV.

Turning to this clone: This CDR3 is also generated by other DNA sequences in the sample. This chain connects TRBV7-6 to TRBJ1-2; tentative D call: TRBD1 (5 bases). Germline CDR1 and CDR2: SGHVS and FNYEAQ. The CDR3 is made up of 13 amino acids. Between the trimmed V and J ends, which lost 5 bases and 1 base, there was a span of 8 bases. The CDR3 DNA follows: TGTGCCAGCAGCCCCCAGGGTAACTATGGCTACACCTTC. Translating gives CASSPQGNYGYTF. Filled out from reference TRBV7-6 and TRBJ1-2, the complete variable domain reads GAGVSQSPRYKVTKRGQDVALRCDPISGHVSLYWYRQALGQGPEFLTYFNYEAQQDKSGLPNDRFSAERPEGSISTLTIQRTEQRDSAMYRCASSPQGNYGYTFGSGTRLTVV.

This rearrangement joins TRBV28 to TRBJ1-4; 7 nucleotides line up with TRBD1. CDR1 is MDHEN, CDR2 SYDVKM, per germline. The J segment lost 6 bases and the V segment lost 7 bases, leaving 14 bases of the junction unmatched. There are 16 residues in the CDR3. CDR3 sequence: CASTLVKGAEDEKLFF. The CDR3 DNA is TGTGCCAGCACTTTGGTCAAGGGGGCGGAGGATGAAAAACTGTTTTTT. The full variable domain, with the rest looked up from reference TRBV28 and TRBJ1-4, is DVKVTQSSRYLVKRTGEKVFLECVQDMDHENMFWYRQDPGLGLRLIYFSYDVKMKEKGDIPEGYSVSREKKERFSLILESASTNQTSMYLCASTLVKGAEDEKLFFGSGTQLSVL.

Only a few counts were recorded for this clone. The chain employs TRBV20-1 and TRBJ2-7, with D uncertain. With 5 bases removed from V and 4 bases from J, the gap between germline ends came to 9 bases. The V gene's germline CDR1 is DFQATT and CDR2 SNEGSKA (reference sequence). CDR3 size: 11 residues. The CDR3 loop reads CSAAGDYEQYF. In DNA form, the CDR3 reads TGCAGTGCTGCTGGAGATTACGAGCAGTACTTC.

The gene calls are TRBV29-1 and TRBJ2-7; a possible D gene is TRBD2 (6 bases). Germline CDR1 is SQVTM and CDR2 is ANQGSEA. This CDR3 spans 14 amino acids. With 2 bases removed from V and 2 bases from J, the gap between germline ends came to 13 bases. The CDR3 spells CSVELEGFPYEQYF. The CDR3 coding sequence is TGCAGCGTTGAACTGGAGGGCTTCCCCTACGAGCAGTACTTC.